The 16 T cell receptor beta chains presented below share a single source sample, sequenced in a study of OX40 agonist ivuxolimab in advanced cancers. This table comes from immunoSEQ multiplex PCR, and its TCRdb copy is limited to in-frame clones, with some not included. The sample holds approximately 68,000 clones, 80% to 90% seen once. The material sequenced was CD4+ or CD8+ T cells sorted from blood, taken in a trial of the OX40 agonist ivuxolimab. These receptors originate from an adult with an advanced solid tumor such as melanoma, head and neck, liver or kidney cancer.

The V and J genes are TRBV18 and TRBJ2-2, with D maybe TRBD1 (5 bases). V was cut by 4 bases and J by 4 bases, with 10 bases left in between. The CDR3 length is 14 residues. CDR1 and CDR2 (germline): KGHSH, LQKENI. CDR3 DNA: TGTGCCAGCTCACTGGGGCCGTTCACCGGGGAGCTGTTTTTT. Amino acid sequence: CASSLGPFTGELFF.

This clone was observed once. The CDR3 is CASSLDSPGELFF. As DNA, the CDR3 is TGTGCCAGCAGCTTAGACAGCCCCGGGGAGCTGTTTTTT. This sequence joins TRBV11-2 and TRBJ2-2, with no clear D. The V and J ends lost 0 bases and 6 bases respectively, with 5 bases between them. The CDR3 has 13 amino acids. CDR1 SGHAT and CDR2 FQNNGV come from the germline V gene.

The rearrangement uses TRBV28 and TRBJ1-1; TRBD1 might be the D (5 bases). Deletions cut 5 bases from V and 5 bases from J, with 18 bases between. The CDR3 is 15 amino acids. In germline, CDR1 is MDHEN, CDR2 SYDVKM. The CDR3, as DNA: TGTGCCAGCAGTCTGGACTCACCCTGGGGGACTGAAGCTTTCTTT. Amino acids: CASSLDSPWGTEAFF.

The gene calls are TRBV7-2 and TRBJ1-2; possible D gene TRBD1, 5 bases. The V end was cut by 5 bases, the J end by 8 bases, with 12 bases between. The CDR3 loop spans 12 amino acids. Germline CDR1 reads SGHTA; CDR2 reads FQGNSA. The chain's CDR3 is CASSPRTWGYTF. The CDR3 DNA sequence: TGTGCCAGCAGCCCCCGGACATGGGGCTACACCTTC. The whole variable domain, remainder taken from reference TRBV7-2 and TRBJ1-2, is GAGVSQSPSNKVTEKGKDVELRCDPISGHTALYWYRQSLGQGLEFLIYFQGNSAPDKSGLPSDRFSAERTGGSVSTLTIQRTQQEDSAVYLCASSPRTWGYTFGSGTRLTVV.

V usage is TRBV5-1 and J usage is TRBJ2-7, with TRBD1 matching over 8 bases. Per germline, CDR1 SGHRS and CDR2 YFSETQ. The V and J ends lost 3 bases and 5 bases, in that order; junction bases with no gene match: 10. There are 15 residues in the CDR3. CDR3 sequence: CASSSRTGLGHEQYF. The CDR3 DNA reads as TGCGCCAGCAGCTCGCGGACAGGGCTTGGCCACGAGCAGTACTTC.

The chain recombines TRBV5-1 with TRBJ2-1, with 7 positions matching TRBD2. V dropped 5 bases and J dropped 8; count of bases not matched to a gene: 4. This CDR3 region has 12 residues. In germline, CDR1 is SGHRS, CDR2 YFSETQ. The CDR3 sequence: CASRTGLDEQFF. As DNA, the CDR3 is TGCGCCAGCAGAACCGGACTAGATGAGCAGTTCTTC.

The DNA for the CDR3 is TGTGCCAGCAGCCAGTCCTACGAGCAGTACTTC. Translation: CASSQSYEQYF. V is TRBV14 and J is TRBJ2-7; unclear D gene. This CDR3 contains 11 residues. Germline CDR1 SGHDN, CDR2 FVKESK. V was clipped by 3 bases and J by 1 base, with 1 base between them.

V gene TRBV27 combines with J gene TRBJ1-5, with a possible D match to TRBD1 (5 bases). The CDR3 is 17 residues long. V gave up 3 bases and J gave up 7 bases, with 22 bases separating them. Germline V gene lookup returns CDR1 MNHEY and CDR2 SMNVEV (reference sequence). CDR3 DNA sequence: TGTGCCAGCAGTTTGAACGGGGGAAGTGCAGGGTGGCAGCCCCAGCATTTT. Protein product: CASSLNGGSAGWQPQHF.

The gene calls are TRBV9 and TRBJ1-1; 7 bases are shared with TRBD1. The length of the CDR3 is 16 residues. The junction had 5 bases not matched to a gene; V was cut back by 0 bases and J by 0 bases. Per the germline V gene, CDR1 is SGDLS and CDR2 is YYNGEE. The CDR3 spells CASSVASQGVNTEAFF. DNA of the CDR3: TGTGCCAGCAGCGTAGCATCCCAGGGGGTGAACACTGAAGCTTTCTTT.

This clone turned up a few times. This chain connects TRBV20-1 to TRBJ2-7, with D perhaps TRBD2 (6 bases). This CDR3 contains 11 residues. Trimming took 5 bases from V and 7 from J, leaving 12 bases between them. Germline CDR1 and CDR2: DFQATT and SNEGSKA (reference sequence). In nucleotides, the CDR3 is TGCAGTGCTGGGAGGCAAGATGAGCAGTACTTC. The encoded protein is CSAGRQDEQYF.

This clone was picked up a small number of times. The chain uses TRBV2 and TRBJ2-7; 9 positions agree with TRBD1. The CDR3 covers 15 residues. Germline CDR1 reads SNHLY; CDR2 reads FYNNEI. Trimming removed 7 bases from V and 5 bases from J; junction bases left unmatched: 12. CDR3 region: CASMRNRDRVNEQYF. CDR3 DNA: TGTGCCAGCATGAGAAACCGGGACAGGGTGAACGAGCAGTACTTC.

The rearrangement joins TRBV6-6 to TRBJ1-2; 7 nucleotides line up with TRBD1. Unmatched junction bases numbered 12, after V lost 6 bases and J lost 5 bases. The CDR3 totals 15 residues. Germline V gives CDR1 MNHNY, CDR2 SVGAGI (reference sequence). This chain's CDR3 is CASSLQGWGPYGYTF. CDR3 DNA sequence: TGTGCCAGCAGCTTACAGGGGTGGGGTCCATATGGCTACACCTTC.

The chain is built from TRBV5-1 and TRBJ1-4; weak D call: TRBD1 (5 bases). The CDR3 spans 14 residues. The V end was cut by 4 bases, the J end by 5 bases, with 12 bases between. Germline CDR1 and CDR2: SGHRS and YFSETQ. CDR3 nucleotides: TGCGCCAGCAGCCTTGGGGCGGAAAATGAAAAACTGTTTTTT. Protein product: CASSLGAENEKLFF.

The chain carries TRBV10-3 and TRBJ2-3, with D unclear. The CDR3 is 12 residues long. CDR1 is ENHRY, CDR2 SYGVKD, per germline. Trimming cost V 5 bases and J 0 bases, with 3 bases left between them. The CDR3 nucleotides read TGTGCCATCAGTACTAGCACAGATACGCAGTATTTT. Protein sequence: CAISTSTDTQYF.

The chain is built from TRBV18 and TRBJ1-1; D is ambiguous. The ends were cut back, 3 bases at V and 1 base at J, with 6 bases in the middle. The CDR3 is 13 residues long. Germline V gene sequence: CDR1 KGHSH, CDR2 LQKENI. CDR3 protein: CASSPEGNTEAFF. The CDR3 DNA reads as TGTGCCAGCTCACCCGAGGGGAACACTGAAGCTTTCTTT.

This chain joins TRBV6-1 and TRBJ1-5; no reliable D call. The CDR3 consists of 13 residues. The V end lost 6 bases, the J end lost 3 bases, and 9 bases lay between the germline ends. The germline gives CDR1 MNHNS, CDR2 SASEGT. DNA for the CDR3: TGTGCCAGCAGATCTAACGACAATCAGCCCCAGCATTTT. Protein sequence: CASRSNDNQPQHF.